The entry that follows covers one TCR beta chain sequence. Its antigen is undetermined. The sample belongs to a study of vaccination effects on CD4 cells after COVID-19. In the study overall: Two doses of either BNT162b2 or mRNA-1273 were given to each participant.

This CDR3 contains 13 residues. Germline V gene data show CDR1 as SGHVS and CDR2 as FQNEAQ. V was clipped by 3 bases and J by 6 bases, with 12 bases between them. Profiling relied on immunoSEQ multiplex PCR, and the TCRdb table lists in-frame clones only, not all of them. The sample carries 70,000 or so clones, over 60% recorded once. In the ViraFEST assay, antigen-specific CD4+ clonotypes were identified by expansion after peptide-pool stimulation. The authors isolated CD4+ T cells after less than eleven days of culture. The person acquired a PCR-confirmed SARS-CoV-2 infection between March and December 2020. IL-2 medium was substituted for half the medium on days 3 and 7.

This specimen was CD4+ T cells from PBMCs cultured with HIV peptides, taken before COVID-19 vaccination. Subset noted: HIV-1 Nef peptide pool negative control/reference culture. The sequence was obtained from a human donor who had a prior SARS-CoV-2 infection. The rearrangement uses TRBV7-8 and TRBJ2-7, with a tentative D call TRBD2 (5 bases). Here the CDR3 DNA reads TGTGCCAGCAGCTTTTTTAGCGCCAGCGAGCAGTACTTC. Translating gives CASSFFSASEQYF.